Each of the 23 T cell receptor beta chains below was sequenced from the same sample in a study of blood T cell repertoires in COVID-19. Some clones are missing from TCRdb's copy, which holds only in-frame ones; the method was immunoSEQ multiplex PCR. The data contain about 97,000 clones, around 88% of them singletons. Sequencing input: peripheral blood. These receptors were obtained from a man aged 45-65 years with COVID-19, enrolled during active disease.

This chain joins TRBV7-3 and TRBJ2-1, with D unresolved. The CDR3 covers 15 residues. V shed 3 bases and J shed 0 bases, with 9 bases lying between them. CDR1 and CDR2 (germline): SGHTA, FQGTGA. For the CDR3, the DNA is TGTGCCAGCAGCTTCCCGGGTAGCTCCTACAATGAGCAGTTCTTC. It translates to CASSFPGSSYNEQFF. The entire variable domain, with the rest obtained from reference TRBV7-3 and TRBJ2-1, is as follows: GAGVSQTPSNKVTEKGKYVELRCDPISGHTALYWYRQSLGQGPEFLIYFQGTGAADDSGLPNDRFFAVRPEGSVSTLKIQRTERGDSAVYLCASSFPGSSYNEQFFGPGTRLTVL.

The genes are TRBV7-9 and TRBJ1-2; a weak D match, TRBD1 (5 bases). Trimming pared 2 bases from V and 4 bases from J, leaving 11 bases between. CDR1 and CDR2 (germline): SEHNR, FQNEAQ (reference sequence). The CDR3 sequence is 14 residues long. In nucleotides, the CDR3 is TGTGCCAGCAGCTTACAGGGAAGGGGCTATGGCTACACCTTC. Amino acids: CASSLQGRGYGYTF. Looking up the rest from reference TRBV7-9 and TRBJ1-2 gives the full variable domain: DTGVSQNPRHKITKRGQNVTFRCDPISEHNRLYWYRQTLGQGPEFLTYFQNEAQLEKSRLLSDRFSAERPKGSFSTLEIQRTEQGDSAMYLCASSLQGRGYGYTFGSGTRLTVV.

This chain joins TRBV4-1 and TRBJ1-6, with 8 nucleotides matching TRBD1. This CDR3 contains 15 residues. Germline CDR1 MGHRA, CDR2 YSYEKL. V shed 5 bases and J 9 bases; nucleotides not matched to a gene: 9. The CDR3 spells CASSSPTGAGSPLHF. CDR3 DNA: TGCGCCAGCAGCTCCCCGACAGGGGCAGGTTCACCCCTCCACTTT.

The rearrangement uses TRBV19 and TRBJ1-5, with no clear D. The germline CDR1 and CDR2 sequences are LNHDA and SQIVND (reference sequence). The V end was cut by 3 bases, the J end by 5 bases, with 11 bases between. The CDR3 runs 14 residues. The CDR3 nucleotides read TGTGCCAGTAGTATCCTCAGGTTCGATCAGCCCCAGCATTTT. It encodes CASSILRFDQPQHF.

This clone was counted between two and nine times. The CDR3 region has the DNA TGTGCCAGCAGCTCGGGACACGGTCAATCACCCCTCCACTTT. Amino acids: CASSSGHGQSPLHF. The V call is TRBV11-2, the J call TRBJ1-6; possible D gene TRBD1, 6 bases. Trimming took off 4 bases at V and 10 bases at J, with 14 bases between the two ends. The germline V gene has CDR1 SGHAT and CDR2 FQNNGV. This CDR3 contains 14 residues.

The chain recombines TRBV5-1 with TRBJ1-3; TRBD1 agrees at 7 bases. The CDR3 consists of 14 residues. The V and J ends lost 1 base and 4 bases, in that order; junction bases with no gene match: 2. Looked up from germline, CDR1 is SGHRS and CDR2 is YFSETQ. The CDR3 here is CASSLTGAGNTIYF. CDR3 nucleotides: TGCGCCAGCAGCTTGACAGGGGCCGGAAACACCATATATTTT. Together with reference TRBV5-1 and TRBJ1-3, the CDR3 gives the full variable domain: KAGVTQTPRYLIKTRGQQVTLSCSPISGHRSVSWYQQTPGQGLQFLFEYFSETQRNKGNFPGRFSGRQFSNSRSEMNVSTLELGDSALYLCASSLTGAGNTIYFGEGSWLTVV.

DNA for the CDR3: TGTGCCAGCAGCGTAGGCGTTGCCTACAATGAGCAGTTCTTC. Encoded protein: CASSVGVAYNEQFF. J is TRBJ2-1 and V is TRBV9; no reliable D call. V was trimmed by 0 bases and J by 2 bases, leaving 6 bases between them. The CDR3 is made up of 14 amino acids. CDR1 is SGDLS, CDR2 YYNGEE, per germline.

The chain couples TRBV5-1 to TRBJ2-2, with D tentatively TRBD1 (6 bases). V lost 3 bases to trimming and J lost 0 bases, with 12 bases between them. The germline CDR1 and CDR2 sequences are SGHRS and YFSETQ. CDR3 size: 16 residues. Here the CDR3 reads CASSSWTVSNTGELFF. CDR3 bases: TGCGCCAGCAGCTCATGGACAGTATCGAACACCGGGGAGCTGTTTTTT.

The rearrangement joins TRBV5-8 to TRBJ2-1; D call uncertain. Trimming stripped 0 bases from V and 6 bases from J, with 4 bases between. CDR1 and CDR2 from the germline V gene are SGHTS and YDEGEE. The CDR3 extends over 12 amino acids. The CDR3 region is CASSLVVNEQFF. As DNA, the CDR3 is TGTGCCAGCAGCTTGGTAGTCAATGAGCAGTTCTTC. The complete variable domain, with remaining parts taken from reference TRBV5-8 and TRBJ2-1, reads EAGVTQSPTHLIKTRGQQATLRCSPISGHTSVYWYQQALGLGLQFLLWYDEGEERNRGNFPPRFSGRQFPNYSSELNVNALELEDSALYLCASSLVVNEQFFGPGTRLTVL.

The gene calls are TRBV6-6 and TRBJ1-6; 8 bases map to TRBD1. V gave up 2 bases and J gave up 7 bases; unmatched junction bases: 1. CDR1 MNHNY and CDR2 SVGAGI come from the germline V gene (reference sequence). The CDR3 loop spans 14 amino acids. CDR3 region: CASSYTGGNSPLHF. In DNA, the CDR3 is TGTGCCAGCAGTTACACAGGGGGAAATTCACCCCTCCACTTT.

This clone was observed a single time. The chain carries TRBV15 and TRBJ2-3; a possible D gene is TRBD2 (6 bases). With 1 base removed from V and 7 bases from J, the gap between germline ends came to 18 bases. The germline gives CDR1 LNHNV, CDR2 YYDKDF (reference sequence). The CDR3 is 16 amino acids. CDR3 residues: CATSRAGTLRRYTQYF. CDR3 DNA sequence: TGTGCCACCAGCAGAGCGGGGACTCTCCGGAGGTATACGCAGTATTTT.

This rearrangement joins TRBV7-9 to TRBJ2-1, with 9 nucleotides matching TRBD1. V dropped 1 base and J dropped 3; count of bases not matched to a gene: 4. The CDR3 is 16 residues long. Germline CDR1 reads SEHNR; CDR2 reads FQNEAQ (reference sequence). The CDR3 DNA is TGTGCCAGCAGCTTAGTTACAGGGGGCTACTACAATGAGCAGTTCTTC. This encodes CASSLVTGGYYNEQFF.

The rearrangement uses TRBV6-5 and TRBJ1-2, with unresolved D. Germline V gene lookup returns CDR1 MNHEY and CDR2 SVGAGI. The CDR3 extends over 13 amino acids. The V end lost 7 bases, the J end lost 4 bases, and 13 bases lay between the germline ends. CDR3 bases: TGTGCCAGCACCCGAATGGGGAGCTATGGCTACACCTTC. Its translation: CASTRMGSYGYTF.

J is TRBJ1-2 and V is TRBV28; a possible D gene is TRBD1 (5 bases). Germline V CDR1 and CDR2: MDHEN, SYDVKM. V shed 8 bases and J shed 8 bases, with 18 bases lying between them. The CDR3 contains 13 residues. The CDR3 DNA reads as TGTGCCAGCGCTAACCTTGGGGCCCAGGGCTACACCTTC. This codes for CASANLGAQGYTF.

The V and J genes are TRBV7-3 and TRBJ2-2; 9 bases fit TRBD2. The V gene end was trimmed by 2 bases and the J gene end by 1 base; junction bases not matched to a gene: 11. This CDR3 is built from 19 residues. Germline assignment: CDR1 SGHTA and CDR2 FQGTGA. The CDR3 region has the DNA TGTGCCAGCAGCTTACGAAACGAGCGGGGGGCCATGAACACCGGGGAGCTGTTTTTT. This codes for CASSLRNERGAMNTGELFF. The full variable domain, rest sourced from reference TRBV7-3 and TRBJ2-2, is GAGVSQTPSNKVTEKGKYVELRCDPISGHTALYWYRQSLGQGPEFLIYFQGTGAADDSGLPNDRFFAVRPEGSVSTLKIQRTERGDSAVYLCASSLRNERGAMNTGELFFGEGSRLTVL.

The rearrangement joins TRBV10-3 to TRBJ2-7; 11 bases are shared with TRBD1. The length of the CDR3 is 14 residues. Germline loops: CDR1 ENHRY, CDR2 SYGVKD. The ends lost 4 bases at V and 7 bases at J; junction bases unmatched: 6. The CDR3 DNA follows: TGTGCCATCAGTGCGGACAGGGGGCGGTCAGAGCAGTACTTC. This translates into CAISADRGRSEQYF.

In this sample, this clone turned up a few times. V usage is TRBV6-5 and J usage is TRBJ1-1; 7 bases are a match to TRBD1. The CDR3 runs to 13 residues. In germline, CDR1 is MNHEY, CDR2 SVGAGI. The V gene end was trimmed by 10 bases and the J gene end by 5 bases; junction bases not matched to a gene: 10. In DNA form, the CDR3 reads TGTGCCACCTCTACAGGGGTTGTAACTGAAGCTTTCTTT. Amino acid sequence: CATSTGVVTEAFF.

The rearrangement joins TRBV5-4 to TRBJ1-2; TRBD1 matches 9 bases. V lost 4 bases, J lost 8 bases, and 12 bases stayed unmatched. This CDR3 contains 15 residues. The V gene's germline CDR1 is SGHNT and CDR2 YYREEE (reference sequence). In nucleotides, the CDR3 is TGTGCCAGCAGCGCCAGTCCGGGACAGGGATCAGGCTACACCTTC. This translates into CASSASPGQGSGYTF.

V and J are TRBV29-1 and TRBJ1-5; D might be TRBD1 (5 bases). The CDR3 is 14 residues long. V was trimmed by 6 bases and J by 7 bases, leaving 19 bases between them. Germline CDR1 SQVTM, CDR2 ANQGSEA. The CDR3 coding sequence is TGCAGCGTGGGGCCTTCTACCGCGGGGCAGCCCCAGCATTTT. The encoded protein is CSVGPSTAGQPQHF. The whole variable domain, filled in from reference TRBV29-1 and TRBJ1-5, reads SAVISQKPSRDICQRGTSLTIQCQVDSQVTMMFWYRQQPGQSLTLIATANQGSEATYESGFVIDKFPISRPNLTFSTLTVSNMSPEDSSIYLCSVGPSTAGQPQHFGDGTRLSIL.

The CDR3 DNA reads as TGTGCCACCAGCTGGACTAGCGGGGGGGCCGGTGAGCAGTTCTTC. Residues: CATSWTSGGAGEQFF. The chain carries TRBV24-1 and TRBJ2-1; TRBD2 matches 15 bases. Germline trimming cut 7 bases from V and 9 bases from J; bases unmatched to any gene: 6. The CDR3 is 15 amino acids. Germline CDR1 is KGHDR and CDR2 is SFDVKD.

V and J are TRBV15 and TRBJ1-5, with D perhaps TRBD1 (5 bases). Trimming removed 3 bases from V and 0 bases from J, with 15 bases in between. The CDR3 runs to 17 residues. The V gene's germline CDR1 is LNHNV and CDR2 YYDKDF (reference sequence). The CDR3 DNA sequence: TGTGCCACCAGCAGGTACATTGCAAGGGGTAGCAATCAGCCCCAGCATTTT. Protein product: CATSRYIARGSNQPQHF.

The CDR3 DNA follows: TGTGCCAGCAGCTCTCTAGCGGGGGTCAATGAGCAGTTCTTC. Its translation: CASSSLAGVNEQFF. This chain joins TRBV7-6 and TRBJ2-1, with TRBD2 identical over 10 bases. After removal of 4 bases from V and 6 bases from J, the junction contained 3 bases not matched to a gene. Germline CDR1 reads SGHVS; CDR2 reads FNYEAQ. The CDR3 spans 14 residues.

The genes are TRBV10-2 and TRBJ2-4, with 7 bases fitting TRBD1. The CDR3 runs 18 residues. Germline CDR1 reads WSHSY; CDR2 reads SAAADI. The J segment lost 0 bases and the V segment lost 2 bases, leaving 10 bases of the junction unmatched. CDR3 sequence (DNA): TGCGCCAGCAGTGAGCCCACGACAGGGCAGACAGCCAAAAACATTCAGTACTTC. Residues: CASSEPTTGQTAKNIQYF.